Listed below are T cell receptor beta chains from one sample, sequenced in a study of response to subunit inactivated influenza vaccine. Using its own MiXCR run on the RT-PCR reads, TCRdb lists one record per CDR3 protein. The table records 500,000 to 600,000 distinct CDR3 sequences, approximately 7.6% of them present only once. This material consisted of PBMCs from blood, taken less than 30 months after vaccination. The receptors were gathered from a man aged 45 to 70 who received an inactivated influenza vaccine. Each CDR3 is given with its conserved first and last residue. For some rows the clone size is stated as once, few or many, or as a class when expanded; others skip it.

size: few; V: TRBV6-5; J: TRBJ1-1; CDR3: CASSNRQGLYEAFF
size: few; V: TRBV12-3/TRBV12-4; J: TRBJ2-1; CDR3: CASTSLQGYSYNEQFF
size: many; V: TRBV10-2; J: TRBJ1-1; CDR3: CASSESSSQNTEAFF
size: few; V: TRBV11-1; J: TRBJ2-1; CDR3: CASSSLPGQGFTARAYNEQFF
size: few; V: TRBV20-1; J: TRBJ1-2; CDR3: CAQDGYTF
size: few; V: TRBV5-1; J: TRBJ2-3; CDR3: CASSSTWAQYF
size: few; V: TRBV29-1; J: TRBJ2-5; CDR3: CSVEDHQGRETQYF
size: many; V: TRBV25-1; J: TRBJ2-1; CDR3: CASSGGLAGISYNEQFF
size: many; V: TRBV3-1; J: TRBJ2-3; CDR3: CASSRAGTLSTDTQYF
size: many; V: TRBV4-2; J: TRBJ2-2; CDR3: CASSQGGVNTGELFF
size: -; V: TRBV7-2; J: TRBJ1-6; CDR3: CASSLGQGGGSPLHF
size: -; V: TRBV5-5; J: TRBJ2-7; CDR3: CASSGSSSGSYEQYF
size: few; V: TRBV7-9; J: TRBJ1-2; CDR3: CASSVSGGSYTF
size: many; V: TRBV20-1; J: TRBJ2-1; CDR3: CSASGRGLKNEQFF
size: few; V: TRBV12-3/TRBV12-4; J: TRBJ2-7; CDR3: CASSTPGQGIYEQYF
size: many; V: TRBV12-3/TRBV12-4; J: TRBJ1-3; CDR3: CASSPFLGNTIYF
size: -; V: TRBV18; J: TRBJ1-2; CDR3: CASSPGQEYGYTF
size: many; V: TRBV6-5; J: TRBJ2-7; CDR3: CASSYEGSSYEQYF
size: few; V: TRBV19; J: TRBJ1-1; CDR3: CASSIAREAFF
size: many; V: TRBV25-1; J: TRBJ2-1; CDR3: CASSEYNNEQFF
size: -; V: TRBV7-9; J: TRBJ2-7; CDR3: CASSLAGRWVDEQYF
size: -; V: TRBV6-5; J: TRBJ1-1; CDR3: CASSYSRGRTEAFF
size: many; V: TRBV5-1; J: TRBJ2-1; CDR3: CASSLANHPAYNEQFF
size: -; V: TRBV25-1; J: TRBJ2-5; CDR3: CASSPQGLHHQETQYF
size: once; V: TRBV2; J: TRBJ2-5; CDR3: CASSWDRAQETQYF
size: many; V: TRBV25-1; J: TRBJ2-1; CDR3: CASRLTSEGEQFF
size: few; V: TRBV4-2; J: TRBJ2-3; CDR3: CASSQAISLEQYF
size: -; V: TRBV18; J: TRBJ2-7; CDR3: CASSPLGTGIPYEQYF
size: many; V: TRBV28; J: TRBJ2-3; CDR3: CASIPLTRDTQYF
size: -; V: TRBV20-1; J: TRBJ2-1; CDR3: CSARDWAGLAGVREQFF
size: -; V: TRBV2; J: TRBJ2-1; CDR3: CASASIYEQFF
size: few; V: TRBV4-2; J: TRBJ2-5; CDR3: CASSQESGRGEETQYF
size: -; V: TRBV10-2; J: TRBJ1-6; CDR3: CASSELGATYNSPLHF
size: few; V: TRBV12-3/TRBV12-4; J: TRBJ1-5; CDR3: CASSLWGGNQPQHF
size: -; V: TRBV20-1; J: TRBJ2-7; CDR3: CSASTGSGSYEQYF
size: -; V: TRBV12-3/TRBV12-4; J: TRBJ1-2; CDR3: CASSLPGGAGYTF
size: few; V: TRBV7-8; J: TRBJ2-1; CDR3: CASTPLSSYNEQFF
size: many; V: TRBV7-2; J: TRBJ2-1; CDR3: CASSLGTGGLGNEQFF
size: -; V: TRBV29-1; J: TRBJ2-5; CDR3: CSADGLAGPTQETQYF
size: -; V: TRBV6-5; J: TRBJ2-3; CDR3: CASSYGQGLAPNTDTQYF
size: -; V: TRBV20-1; J: TRBJ2-1; CDR3: CSARPQERAREQFF
size: many; V: TRBV5-6; J: TRBJ1-5; CDR3: CASSLRGNSNQPQHF
size: -; V: TRBV6-2/TRBV6-3; J: TRBJ2-7; CDR3: CASSTRQGLHEQYF
size: few; V: TRBV9; J: TRBJ2-1; CDR3: CASSAPQQGKTYNEQFF
size: few; V: TRBV29-1; J: TRBJ2-5; CDR3: CSVVGSPGQETQYF
size: few; V: TRBV30; J: TRBJ1-2; CDR3: CAWSVYGAGYTF
size: many; V: TRBV6-4; J: TRBJ2-1; CDR3: CASSPRWGLAPLSSYNEQFF
size: few; V: TRBV4-3; J: TRBJ2-5; CDR3: CASSPNPDRVQTQYF
size: many; V: TRBV12-3/TRBV12-4; J: TRBJ2-4; CDR3: CASSLALADKNIQYF
size: -; V: TRBV6-2/TRBV6-3; J: TRBJ1-2; CDR3: CASSYKTGYGYTF
size: -; V: TRBV7-9; J: TRBJ1-4; CDR3: CASSLGVAGEKLFF
size: -; V: TRBV12-3/TRBV12-4; J: TRBJ2-7; CDR3: CAISPVGLNYEQYF
size: many; V: TRBV6-2/TRBV6-3; J: TRBJ2-7; CDR3: CASSYWGTYEQYF
size: -; V: TRBV6-5; J: TRBJ2-1; CDR3: CASSYSNARDEQFF
size: many; V: TRBV7-8; J: TRBJ2-7; CDR3: CASSLGTPGEQYF